What follows describes a single TCR beta chain. Germline V gene data show CDR1 as MNHEY and CDR2 as SVGAGI. The CDR3 length is 14 residues. The V end lost 5 bases, the J end lost 14 bases, and 24 bases lay between the germline ends. This record comes from a study of control samples from healthy donors and cancer patients. The method was immunoSEQ multiplex PCR; TCRdb's version includes in-frame clones alone and lacks a portion of them. Seen here are about 49,000 clones, around 86% observed once, and the top ten hold about 3%. The origin of this receptor is a woman aged 50 to 60 with lung cancer. The chain recombines TRBV6-5 with TRBJ1-2, with a tentative D call TRBD1 (5 bases). Sequencing input: PBMCs. The CDR3 spells CASSLYGTQTAQTF. CDR3 bases: TGTGCCAGCAGTCTATATGGGACCCAGACAGCCCAAACCTTC.